This T cell receptor (beta chain) was profiled in a study of T cells in Graves' hyperthyroidism and ophthalmopathy. Whole-study findings and limits: Among thyroid clonotypes expanded above 0.001, most also appeared in blood.

V dropped 5 bases and J dropped 5 bases, with 16 bases sitting between them. Germline CDR1 and CDR2: SEHNR and FQNEAQ (reference sequence). The CDR3 is 14 residues long. Template material for amplifying TCR beta CDR3 regions consisted of RNA transcripts. The study used the HTBI primer set for a first-round RT-PCR of the TCR CDR3. TCRdb used MiXCR to reprocess the multiplex PCR reads, holding one entry per CDR3 protein. Seen here are hundreds of thousands of distinct CDR3 sequences, 11% to 15% observed once, and the top ten hold roughly 10%. This clonotype was seen repeatedly, ten times or more. No antigen is known for it.

The V and J genes are TRBV7-9 and TRBJ2-7, with D perhaps TRBD2 (6 bases). The specimen was blood. This receptor was identified in a woman between 18 and 29 years old with Graves' hyperthyroidism. The CDR3 coding sequence is TGTGCCAGCAGCCCGACCGGGAGCGTCGACGAGCAGTACTTC. Protein sequence: CASSPTGSVDEQYF. The complete variable domain, with remaining parts taken from reference TRBV7-9 and TRBJ2-7, reads DTGVSQNPRHKITKRGQNVTFRCDPISEHNRLYWYRQTLGQGPEFLTYFQNEAQLEKSRLLSDRFSAERPKGSFSTLEIQRTEQGDSAMYLCASSPTGSVDEQYFGPGTRLTVT.